Listed here are 18 T cell receptor beta chains from one sample, sequenced in a study of cytomegalovirus exposure and HLA in healthy donors. The PCR used 60 Vbeta and 13 Jbeta primers. The protocol was immunoSEQ multiplex PCR, while the TCRdb copy is restricted to in-frame clones and leaves out a portion. This repertoire comprises just over 150,000 clones; its ten largest clones make up 1% to 1.5%. Source material: PBMCs. The source of these receptors is a woman aged 55-70 years in good health and CMV-seronegative.

The chain employs TRBV15 and TRBJ2-7; 9 bases are a match to TRBD1. V was clipped by 1 base and J by 5 bases; unmatched bases: 6. The CDR3 consists of 15 residues. Germline CDR1 reads LNHNV; CDR2 reads YYDKDF (reference sequence). As DNA, the CDR3 is TGTGCCACCAGCAGAGGTGGGGGACAGGGCCACGAGCAGTACTTC. This translates into CATSRGGGQGHEQYF.

DNA for the CDR3: TGTGCCATCAGTGGTCGGGGGACTAGACCCAGCACAGATACGCAGTATTTT. This sequence encodes CAISGRGTRPSTDTQYF. V and J are TRBV10-3 and TRBJ2-3, with 8 bases fitting TRBD2. Germline CDR1 ENHRY, CDR2 SYGVKD. CDR3 length: 17 residues. V shed 4 bases and J 0 bases; nucleotides not matched to a gene: 9.

The V call is TRBV18, the J call TRBJ1-2; D might be TRBD1 (6 bases). Looked up from germline, CDR1 is KGHSH and CDR2 is LQKENI. CDR3 length: 15 residues. V was trimmed by 3 bases and J by 1 base, leaving 12 bases between them. The CDR3 DNA reads TGTGCCAGCTCACCGAACCAGGACAGTAACTATGGCTACACCTTC. Residues: CASSPNQDSNYGYTF. Supplemented by reference TRBV18 and TRBJ1-2, the full variable domain reads NAGVMQNPRHLVRRRGQEARLRCSPMKGHSHVYWYRQLPEEGLKFMVYLQKENIIDESGMPKERFSAEFPKEGPSILRIQQVVRGDSAAYFCASSPNQDSNYGYTFGSGTRLTVV.

This sequence joins TRBV5-1 and TRBJ1-4, with 9 bases aligning to TRBD1. Unmatched junction bases numbered 4, after V lost 4 bases and J lost 3 bases. The CDR3 has 15 residues. Germline lookup yields CDR1 SGHRS and CDR2 YFSETQ. The CDR3 protein is CASSPQGASNEKLFF. The CDR3 bases are TGCGCCAGCAGCCCACAGGGGGCGTCTAATGAAAAACTGTTTTTT.

The chain uses TRBV5-8 and TRBJ2-1; D is perhaps TRBD1 (6 bases). V dropped 4 bases and J dropped 9 bases, with 14 bases sitting between them. Germline V lookup: CDR1 SGHTS, CDR2 YDEGEE. The CDR3 has 13 amino acids. The CDR3 loop is CASSVQGYGEQFF. In DNA form, the CDR3 reads TGTGCCAGCAGCGTACAGGGATATGGTGAGCAGTTCTTC. Full variable domain (missing parts from reference TRBV5-8 and TRBJ2-1): EAGVTQSPTHLIKTRGQQATLRCSPISGHTSVYWYQQALGLGLQFLLWYDEGEERNRGNFPPRFSGRQFPNYSSELNVNALELEDSALYLCASSVQGYGEQFFGPGTRLTVL.

The rearrangement uses TRBV7-9 and TRBJ1-6; TRBD1 is a possible D gene (5 bases). The germline CDR1 and CDR2 sequences are SEHNR and FQNEAQ (reference sequence). V lost 3 bases and J lost 5, with 11 bases in between. This CDR3 region has 15 residues. CDR3 sequence reads: CASSFGQGDNSPLHF. The DNA of the CDR3 is TGTGCCAGCAGCTTTGGCCAGGGTGATAATTCACCCCTCCACTTT.

The chain combines TRBV7-8 with TRBJ2-7; a weak D match, TRBD2 (6 bases). Germline values: CDR1 SGHVS, CDR2 FQNEAQ. The V and J ends lost 5 bases and 0 bases respectively, with 11 bases between them. This CDR3 is built from 14 residues. This chain's CDR3 is CASSQGLPSYEQYF. CDR3 in DNA: TGTGCCAGCAGCCAGGGACTTCCCTCCTACGAGCAGTACTTC.

The chain employs TRBV12-1 and TRBJ2-4; whether TRBD1, the table's D call, matches the DNA was not checked. TRBV12-1 is a documented pseudogene. This CDR3 contains 12 residues. CDR3 sequence reads: CASRGQKNIQYF. The CDR3 region has the DNA TGTGCCAGCAGGGGACAGAAAAACATTCAGTACTTC.

The rearrangement uses TRBV25-1 and TRBJ2-1; 9 bases match TRBD2. The CDR3 spans 17 residues. V lost 5 bases to trimming and J lost 0 bases; unmatched junction nucleotides: 8. Germline V gene lookup returns CDR1 MGHDK and CDR2 SYGVNS. The DNA for the CDR3 is TGTGCCAGCAGTCCTAATAGCGGGAGTGGCTCCTACAATGAGCAGTTCTTC. It encodes CASSPNSGSGSYNEQFF.

The DNA of the CDR3 is TGTGCCAGCAGCCTACGACAGGATTCACCCCTCCACTTT. It encodes CASSLRQDSPLHF. This chain uses TRBV5-4 with TRBJ1-6; maybe TRBD1 (6 bases). Trimming removed 4 bases at V and 8 bases at J, with 10 bases between. Germline CDR1 SGHNT, CDR2 YYREEE (reference sequence). This CDR3 is 13 amino acids long.

The V gene is TRBV5-6, the J gene TRBJ1-1, with D uncertain. V lost 4 bases and J lost 0, with 7 bases in between. Germline V gives CDR1 SGHDT, CDR2 YYEEEE. CDR3 size: 13 residues. The DNA of the CDR3 is TGTGCCAGCAGCGTAGTTATGAACACTGAAGCTTTCTTT. This sequence encodes CASSVVMNTEAFF.

The V and J genes are TRBV6-1 and TRBJ2-3; D is unclear. V was trimmed by 5 bases and J by 0 bases, leaving 12 bases between them. Germline V lookup: CDR1 MNHNS, CDR2 SASEGT. The CDR3 length is 15 residues. DNA of the CDR3: TGTGCCAGCAGTAATAGATTAGCTAGCACAGATACGCAGTATTTT. Translation: CASSNRLASTDTQYF.

The chain joins TRBV25-1 to TRBJ2-1; 15 bases map to TRBD2. This CDR3 has 18 residues. The ends lost 2 bases at V and 7 bases at J; junction bases unmatched: 9. Germline V gene sequence: CDR1 MGHDK, CDR2 SYGVNS. As DNA, the CDR3 is TGTGCCAGCAGTGAAGGACTAGCGGGAGGGCCCCGACGGAATGAGCAGTTCTTC. Translating it yields CASSEGLAGGPRRNEQFF. Supplemented by reference TRBV25-1 and TRBJ2-1, the full variable domain reads EADIYQTPRYLVIGTGKKITLECSQTMGHDKMYWYQQDPGMELHLIHYSYGVNSTEKGDLSSESTVSRIRTEHFPLTLESARPSHTSQYLCASSEGLAGGPRRNEQFFGPGTRLTVL.

The chain has TRBV5-1 and TRBJ1-3; perhaps TRBD1 as D (6 bases). Trimming left V 0 bases short and J 4 bases short, with 8 bases between. Germline CDR1 is SGHRS and CDR2 is YFSETQ. This CDR3 comprises 14 residues. CDR3 sequence (DNA): TGCGCCAGCAGCTTGGACAGGGTCGGAAACACCATATATTTT. Protein product: CASSLDRVGNTIYF.

V and J are TRBV6-6 and TRBJ2-6, with 7 bases that match TRBD1. V lost 6 bases and J lost 0; bases outside the gene matches: 5. The CDR3 has 16 residues. The germline V gene has CDR1 MNHNY and CDR2 SVGAGI (reference sequence). The CDR3 coding sequence is TGTGCCAGCAGATTGGGACAGAGCTCTGGGGCCAACGTCCTGACTTTC. It is translated as CASRLGQSSGANVLTF.

The gene calls are TRBV2 and TRBJ2-7; 10 nucleotides match TRBD1. The V gene's germline CDR1 is SNHLY and CDR2 FYNNEI. CDR3 length: 16 residues. The J segment lost 4 bases and the V segment lost 7 bases, leaving 13 bases of the junction unmatched. The CDR3 protein is CASKGTGEVPRYEQYF. The CDR3, as DNA: TGTGCCAGCAAGGGGACAGGGGAGGTTCCTAGGTACGAGCAGTACTTC.

The genes are TRBV10-3 and TRBJ1-2; TRBD1 agrees at 12 bases. The CDR3 is 15 amino acids. The V segment lost 6 bases and the J segment 5 bases; nucleotides outside the gene matches: 7. Germline values: CDR1 ENHRY, CDR2 SYGVKD. The CDR3 bases are TGTGCCATCAGGCCGGGACAGGGGGCAACATATGGCTACACCTTC. Its protein is CAIRPGQGATYGYTF.

V is TRBV30 and J is TRBJ1-2; D unresolved. V lost 0 bases and J lost 4, with 15 bases in between. The CDR3 covers 15 residues. CDR1 is GTSNPN and CDR2 is SVGIG in the germline V gene (reference sequence). The CDR3 reads CAWSVGSPLSYGYTF. In DNA, the CDR3 is TGTGCCTGGAGTGTTGGTTCACCCCTAAGCTATGGCTACACCTTC.